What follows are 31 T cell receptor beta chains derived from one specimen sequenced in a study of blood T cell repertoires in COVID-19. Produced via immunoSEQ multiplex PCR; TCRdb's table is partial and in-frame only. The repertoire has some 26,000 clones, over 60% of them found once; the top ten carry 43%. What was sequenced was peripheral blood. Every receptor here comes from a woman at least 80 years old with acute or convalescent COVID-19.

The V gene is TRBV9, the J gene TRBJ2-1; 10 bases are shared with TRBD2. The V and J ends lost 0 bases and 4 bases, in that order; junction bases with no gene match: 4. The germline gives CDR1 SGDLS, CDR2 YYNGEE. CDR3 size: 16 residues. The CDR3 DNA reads TGTGCCAGCAGCGTAGAGCCTAGCGGGGGATACAATGAGCAGTTCTTC. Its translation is CASSVEPSGGYNEQFF.

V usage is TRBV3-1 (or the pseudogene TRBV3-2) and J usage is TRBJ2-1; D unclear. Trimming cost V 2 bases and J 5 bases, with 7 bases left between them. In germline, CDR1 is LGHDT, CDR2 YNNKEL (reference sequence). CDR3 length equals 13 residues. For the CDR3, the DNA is TGTGCCAGCAGCCAAATGTTAAACAATGAGCAGTTCTTC. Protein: CASSQMLNNEQFF.

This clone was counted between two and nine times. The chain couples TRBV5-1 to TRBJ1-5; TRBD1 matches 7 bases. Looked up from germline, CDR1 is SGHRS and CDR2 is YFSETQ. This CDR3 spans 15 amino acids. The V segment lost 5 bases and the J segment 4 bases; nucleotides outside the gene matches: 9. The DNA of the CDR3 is TGCGCCAGCAGTATGACAGGGAACCTAAATCAGCCCCAGCATTTT. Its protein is CASSMTGNLNQPQHF.

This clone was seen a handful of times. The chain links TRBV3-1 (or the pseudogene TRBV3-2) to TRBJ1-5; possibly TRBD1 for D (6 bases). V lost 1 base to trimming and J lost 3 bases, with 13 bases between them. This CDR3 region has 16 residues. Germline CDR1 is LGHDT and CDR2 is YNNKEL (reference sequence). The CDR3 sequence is CASSQGSGQYNQPQHF. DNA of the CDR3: TGTGCCAGCAGCCAAGGGAGCGGACAGTACAATCAGCCCCAGCATTTT.

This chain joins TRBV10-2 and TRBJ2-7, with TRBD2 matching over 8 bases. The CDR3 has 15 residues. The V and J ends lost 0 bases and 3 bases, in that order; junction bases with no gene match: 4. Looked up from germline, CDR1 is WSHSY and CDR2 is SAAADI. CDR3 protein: CASSESSGRSYEQYF. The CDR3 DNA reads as TGCGCCAGCAGTGAGTCAAGCGGGAGAAGCTACGAGCAGTACTTC.

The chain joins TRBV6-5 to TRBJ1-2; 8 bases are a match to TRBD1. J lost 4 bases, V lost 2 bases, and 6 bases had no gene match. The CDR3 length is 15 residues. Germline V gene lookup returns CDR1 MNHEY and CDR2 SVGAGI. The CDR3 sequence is CASSYRGTGLYGYTF. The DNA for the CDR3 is TGTGCCAGCAGTTACCGAGGGACAGGCCTCTATGGCTACACCTTC.

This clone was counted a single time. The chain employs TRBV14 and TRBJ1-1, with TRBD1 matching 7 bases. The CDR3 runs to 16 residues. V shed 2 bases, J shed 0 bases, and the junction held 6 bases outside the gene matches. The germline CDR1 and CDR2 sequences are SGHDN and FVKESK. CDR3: CASSQPQGTVNTEAFF. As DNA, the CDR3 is TGTGCCAGCAGCCAACCCCAGGGGACAGTGAACACTGAAGCTTTCTTT.

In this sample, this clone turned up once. CDR3 protein: CASSPILAGRNEQFF. The CDR3 coding sequence is TGTGCCAGCAGCCCGATACTAGCGGGAAGAAATGAGCAGTTCTTC. V and J are TRBV5-5 and TRBJ2-1; TRBD2 agrees at 10 bases. Germline values: CDR1 SGHKS, CDR2 YYEKEE (reference sequence). After removal of 4 bases from V and 7 bases from J, the junction contained 8 bases not matched to a gene. The CDR3 consists of 15 residues.

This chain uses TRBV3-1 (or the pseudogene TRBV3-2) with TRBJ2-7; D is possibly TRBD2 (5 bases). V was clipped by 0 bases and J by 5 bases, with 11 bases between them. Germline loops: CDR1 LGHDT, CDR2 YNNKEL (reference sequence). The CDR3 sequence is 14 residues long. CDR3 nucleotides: TGTGCCAGCAGCCAAGAGGCTAGCTACGACGAGCAGTACTTC. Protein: CASSQEASYDEQYF.

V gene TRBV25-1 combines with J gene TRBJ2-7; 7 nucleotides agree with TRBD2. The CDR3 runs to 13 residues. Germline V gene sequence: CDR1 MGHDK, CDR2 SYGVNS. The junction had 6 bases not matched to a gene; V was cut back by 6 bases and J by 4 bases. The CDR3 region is CASRQASGYEQYF. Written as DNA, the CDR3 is TGTGCCAGCAGGCAGGCTAGCGGTTACGAGCAGTACTTC.

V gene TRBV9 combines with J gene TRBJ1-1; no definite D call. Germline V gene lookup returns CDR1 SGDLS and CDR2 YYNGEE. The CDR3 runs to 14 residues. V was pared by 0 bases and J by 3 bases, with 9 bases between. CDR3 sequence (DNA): TGTGCCAGCAGCGTAGGATTAGAGGACACTGAAGCTTTCTTT. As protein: CASSVGLEDTEAFF.

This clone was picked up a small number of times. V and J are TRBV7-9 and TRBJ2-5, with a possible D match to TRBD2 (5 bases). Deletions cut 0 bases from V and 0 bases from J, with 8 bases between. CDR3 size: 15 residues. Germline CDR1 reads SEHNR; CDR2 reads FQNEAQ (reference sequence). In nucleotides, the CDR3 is TGTGCCAGCAGCTTAGCTCGGGGATACCAAGAGACCCAGTACTTC. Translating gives CASSLARGYQETQYF.

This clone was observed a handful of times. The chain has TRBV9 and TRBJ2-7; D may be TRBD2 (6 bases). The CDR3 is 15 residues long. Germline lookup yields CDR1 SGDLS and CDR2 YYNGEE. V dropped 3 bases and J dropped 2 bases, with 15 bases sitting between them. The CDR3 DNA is TGTGCCAGCAGCGAAAGGGACTCGGGGGCCTACGAGCAGTACTTC. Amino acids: CASSERDSGAYEQYF.

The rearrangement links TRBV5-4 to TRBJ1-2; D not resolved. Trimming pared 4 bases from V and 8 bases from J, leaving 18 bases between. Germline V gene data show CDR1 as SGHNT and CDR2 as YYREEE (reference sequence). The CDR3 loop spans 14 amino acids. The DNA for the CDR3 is TGTGCCAGCAGCCCGTCCGAGGGAAGAGGGGGCTACACCTTC. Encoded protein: CASSPSEGRGGYTF.

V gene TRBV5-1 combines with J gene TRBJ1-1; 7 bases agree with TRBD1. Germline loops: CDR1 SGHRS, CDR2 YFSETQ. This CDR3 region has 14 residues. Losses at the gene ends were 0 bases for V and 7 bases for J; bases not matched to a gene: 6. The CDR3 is CASSLGQGFDEAFF. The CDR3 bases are TGCGCCAGCAGCTTGGGACAGGGATTCGATGAAGCTTTCTTT.

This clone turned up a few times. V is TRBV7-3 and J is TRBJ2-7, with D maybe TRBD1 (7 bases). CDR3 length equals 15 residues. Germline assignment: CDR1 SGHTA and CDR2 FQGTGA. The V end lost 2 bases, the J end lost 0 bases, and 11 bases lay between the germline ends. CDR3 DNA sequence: TGTGCCAGCAGCTTAGGGGGGACAGCCTCCTACGAGCAGTACTTC. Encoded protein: CASSLGGTASYEQYF.

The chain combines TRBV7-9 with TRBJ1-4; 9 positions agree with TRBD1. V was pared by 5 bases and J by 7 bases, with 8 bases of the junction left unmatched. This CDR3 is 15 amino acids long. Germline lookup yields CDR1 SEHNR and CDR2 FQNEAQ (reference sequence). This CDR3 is CASSRGQGKGEKLFF. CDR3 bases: TGTGCCAGCAGCCGAGGACAGGGGAAAGGTGAAAAACTGTTTTTT.

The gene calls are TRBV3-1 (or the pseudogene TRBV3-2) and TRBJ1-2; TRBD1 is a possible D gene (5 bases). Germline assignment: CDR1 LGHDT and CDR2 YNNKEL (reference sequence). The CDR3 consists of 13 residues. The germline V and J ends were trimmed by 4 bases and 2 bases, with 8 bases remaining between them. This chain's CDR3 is CASSLTANYGYTF. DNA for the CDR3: TGTGCCAGCAGCCTGACAGCGAACTATGGCTACACCTTC.

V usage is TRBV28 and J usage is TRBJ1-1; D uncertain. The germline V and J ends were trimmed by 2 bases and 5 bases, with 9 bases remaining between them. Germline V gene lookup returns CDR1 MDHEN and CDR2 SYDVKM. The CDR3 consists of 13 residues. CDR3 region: CASSLNAGTEAFF. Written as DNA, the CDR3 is TGTGCCAGCAGTTTAAATGCGGGGACTGAAGCTTTCTTT.

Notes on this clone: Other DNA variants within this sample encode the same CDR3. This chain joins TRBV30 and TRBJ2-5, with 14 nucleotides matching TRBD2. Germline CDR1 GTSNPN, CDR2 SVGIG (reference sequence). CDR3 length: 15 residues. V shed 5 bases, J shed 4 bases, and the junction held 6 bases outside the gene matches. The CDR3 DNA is TGTGCCTGGGGGACCGGGACTAGCGGGGGAGAGACCCAGTACTTC. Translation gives CAWGTGTSGGETQYF.

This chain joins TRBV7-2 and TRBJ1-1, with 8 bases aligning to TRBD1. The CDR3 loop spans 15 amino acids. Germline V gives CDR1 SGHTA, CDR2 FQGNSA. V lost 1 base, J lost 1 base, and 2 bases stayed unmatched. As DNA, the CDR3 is TGTGCCAGCAGCTTAGGGGACAGGCGGAACACTGAAGCTTTCTTT. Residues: CASSLGDRRNTEAFF. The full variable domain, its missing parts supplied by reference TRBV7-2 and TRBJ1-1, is GAGVSQSPSNKVTEKGKDVELRCDPISGHTALYWYRQSLGQGLEFLIYFQGNSAPDKSGLPSDRFSAERTGGSVSTLTIQRTQQEDSAVYLCASSLGDRRNTEAFFGQGTRLTVV.

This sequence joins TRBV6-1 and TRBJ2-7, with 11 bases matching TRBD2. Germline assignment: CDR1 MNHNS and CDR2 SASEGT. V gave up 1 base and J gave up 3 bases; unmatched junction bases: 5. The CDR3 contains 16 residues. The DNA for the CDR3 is TGTGCCAGCAGTGAAGGGTGGCTAGCGGGAGGCTACGAGCAGTACTTC. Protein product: CASSEGWLAGGYEQYF.

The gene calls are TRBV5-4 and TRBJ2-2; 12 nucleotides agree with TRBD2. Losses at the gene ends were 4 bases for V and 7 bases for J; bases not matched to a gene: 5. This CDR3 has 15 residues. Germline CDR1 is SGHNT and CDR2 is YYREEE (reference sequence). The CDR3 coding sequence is TGTGCCAGCAGCCCGACTAGCGGGAGTGTCGGGGAGCTGTTTTTT. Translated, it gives CASSPTSGSVGELFF.

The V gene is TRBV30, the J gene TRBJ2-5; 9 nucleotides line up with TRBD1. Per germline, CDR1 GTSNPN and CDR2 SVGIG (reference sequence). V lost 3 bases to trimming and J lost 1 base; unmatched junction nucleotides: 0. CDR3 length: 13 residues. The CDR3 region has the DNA TGTGCCTGGAGGACAGGGGGCCAAGAGACCCAGTACTTC. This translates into CAWRTGGQETQYF.

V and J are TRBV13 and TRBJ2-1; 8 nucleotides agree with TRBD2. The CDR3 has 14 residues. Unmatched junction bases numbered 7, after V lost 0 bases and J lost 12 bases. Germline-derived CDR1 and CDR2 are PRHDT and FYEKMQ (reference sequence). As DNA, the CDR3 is TGTGCCAGCAGCTTAGGGGCGGGGGGTCGCCGGCAGTTCTTC. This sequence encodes CASSLGAGGRRQFF.

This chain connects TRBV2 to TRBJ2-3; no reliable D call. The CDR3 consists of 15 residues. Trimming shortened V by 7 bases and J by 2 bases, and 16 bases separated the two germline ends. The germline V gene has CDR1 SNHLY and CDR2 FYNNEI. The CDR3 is CASTRERGITDTQYF. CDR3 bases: TGTGCCAGCACCCGTGAGCGCGGAATCACAGATACGCAGTATTTT.

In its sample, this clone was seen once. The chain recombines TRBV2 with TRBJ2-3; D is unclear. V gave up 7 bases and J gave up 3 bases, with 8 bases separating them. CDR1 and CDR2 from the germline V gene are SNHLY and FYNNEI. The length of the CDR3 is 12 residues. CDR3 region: CASTLSTDTQYF. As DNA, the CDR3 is TGTGCCAGCACCCTTAGTACAGATACGCAGTATTTT.

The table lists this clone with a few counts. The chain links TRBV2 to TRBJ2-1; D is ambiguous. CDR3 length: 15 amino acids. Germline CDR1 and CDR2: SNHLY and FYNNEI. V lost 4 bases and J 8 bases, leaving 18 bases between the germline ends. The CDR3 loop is CASSVSASTTHEQFF. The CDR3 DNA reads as TGTGCCAGCAGTGTTTCAGCGTCCACAACGCATGAGCAGTTCTTC.

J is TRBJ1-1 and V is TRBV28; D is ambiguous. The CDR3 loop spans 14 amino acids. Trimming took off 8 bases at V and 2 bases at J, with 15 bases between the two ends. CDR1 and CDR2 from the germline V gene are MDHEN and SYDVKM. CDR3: CASAEHGINTEAFF. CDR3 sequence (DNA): TGTGCCAGCGCTGAACACGGGATAAACACTGAAGCTTTCTTT.

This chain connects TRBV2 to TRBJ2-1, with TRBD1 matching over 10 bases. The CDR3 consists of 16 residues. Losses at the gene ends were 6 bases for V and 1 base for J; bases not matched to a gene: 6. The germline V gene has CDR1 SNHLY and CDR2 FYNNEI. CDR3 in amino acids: CASSARTGGSYNEQFF. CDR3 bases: TGTGCCAGCAGCGCCAGGACAGGGGGATCCTACAATGAGCAGTTCTTC.

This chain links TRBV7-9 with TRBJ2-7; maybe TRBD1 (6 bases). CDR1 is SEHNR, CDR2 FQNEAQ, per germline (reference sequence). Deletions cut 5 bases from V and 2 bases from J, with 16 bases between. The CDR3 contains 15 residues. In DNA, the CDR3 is TGTGCCAGCAGCCCACGGGGCAGGGGTGCCTACGAGCAGTACTTC. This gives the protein CASSPRGRGAYEQYF.